This TCR beta chain was sequenced in a study of blood T cell repertoires in COVID-19 (dated by TCRdb to the early 2020s). Concerning the study at large: Collaborator samples came from the United States, Italy and Spain and covered acute and convalescent phases of COVID-19. The prospective study material was composed of cDNA or gDNA derived from T cells, B-cell-depleted T cells, or PBMCs. Subjects who had been exposed to COVID-19, were actively infected with it, or had recovered from it provided the deeply sampled blood TCRbeta repertoires that made up the dataset. The repertoires were released in a freely available public database intended as a resource for research on the immune response to SARS-CoV-2. Samples were obtained from the ongoing ImmuneRACE study (first 160 participants) and from over 1,000 subjects provided by 6 global collaborators. The sample metadata nearly always contained a de-identified subject ID, COVID-19 status, age in years and sex. HLA class I and class II types, where available, came from metadata supplied by the sample provider rather than from assay-based typing. Results and caveats for the whole study, not just this receptor: The quantity of clinical and demographic metadata differed by source and by participant and was supplied without curation.

In regard to this clone: Its antigen specificity is not known. Nothing much larger sits one base from this clone, and base qualities are not available.

Participants in the prospective study were enrolled through a virtual design, were aged roughly 18 to 100 years, and lived in 24 United States geographic areas. To assign participants to cohorts, the prospective study relied on clinical history that participants themselves reported in a screening survey and a study questionnaire. In the prospective study, mobile phlebotomists collected whole blood, serum and a nasopharyngeal or oropharyngeal swab from each participant. Prospective study participants could optionally give additional blood draws and questionnaires over a roughly 2-month period. Before DNA extraction, prospective study blood samples were shipped either frozen or at room temperature. The CDR3 runs 17 residues from the cysteine to the phenylalanine. Solely the CDR3 DNA is kept, with 51 bases framed from the first base. Via the germline V gene (reference sequence), CDR1 is LNHDA and CDR2 SQIVND. For this chain, trimming is 10 bases at the V end and 1 base at the J end, and the number of junction bases without a gene match is 15.

The immunoSEQ Assay, a bias-controlled multiplex PCR, was used to amplify TCRbeta CDR3 regions from genomic DNA. The original methods were these. The number of nucleated cells in each sample was estimated from the amplification of reference gene primers within the assay. To quantify the absolute abundance of each unique TCRbeta CDR3 rearrangement, sequence reads were collapsed and filtered. For each sample, productive Simpson clonality was calculated by taking the square root of Simpson's diversity index across productive rearrangements. The table comes from immuneACCESS by way of TCRdb, which keeps in-frame sequences with V and J called. Part of the clones is missing from these tables; in studies checked, under half for an unresolved V gene and the rest for unknown reasons. Clone size and the V and J calls come from that table; the DNA yielded D and trimming. Here the sample has about 170,000 clones; around 83% occur a single time. The top ten constitute approximately 4% of the sample.

This TCR was sampled from a woman aged 50 to 65 in a cohort exposed to, infected with or recovered from COVID-19 (not recorded which). The chain employs TRBV19 and TRBJ1-5, with 8 bases in between that match TRBD1. The sample consisted of PBMCs or T cells enriched from blood (not recorded which). The nucleotides are TGTGCCACCCAGGGGGCCCAGGGGGCATGGAGCAATCAGCCCCAGCATTTT. Its protein product is CATQGAQGAWSNQPQHF.